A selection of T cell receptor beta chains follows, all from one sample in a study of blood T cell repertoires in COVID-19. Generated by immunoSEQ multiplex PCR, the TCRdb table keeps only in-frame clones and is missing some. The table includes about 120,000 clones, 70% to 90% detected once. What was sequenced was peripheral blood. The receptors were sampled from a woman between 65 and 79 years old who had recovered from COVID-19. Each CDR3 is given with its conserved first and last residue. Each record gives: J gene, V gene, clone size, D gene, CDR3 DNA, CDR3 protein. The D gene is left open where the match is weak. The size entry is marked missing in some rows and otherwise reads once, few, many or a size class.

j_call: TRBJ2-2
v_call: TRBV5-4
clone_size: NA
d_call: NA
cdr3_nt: TGTGCCAGCAGCTCTGGGGGGTTAGGGGGCGAGGAGCTGTTTTTT
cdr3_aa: CASSSGGLGGEELFF

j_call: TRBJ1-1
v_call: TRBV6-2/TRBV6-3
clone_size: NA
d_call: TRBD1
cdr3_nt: TGTGCCAGCAGTGGCCCCGACAGGGCGGACACTGAAGCTTTCTTT
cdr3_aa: CASSGPDRADTEAFF

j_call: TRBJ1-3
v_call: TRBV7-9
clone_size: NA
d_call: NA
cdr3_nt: TGTGCCAGCAGCCCAAGCGCGGGGGGCGTCCCCATATATTTT
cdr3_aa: CASSPSAGGVPIYF

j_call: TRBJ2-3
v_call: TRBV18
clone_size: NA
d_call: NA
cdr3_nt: TGTGCCAGCTCAGGGCAGGGTACAGATACGCAGTATTTT
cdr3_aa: CASSGQGTDTQYF

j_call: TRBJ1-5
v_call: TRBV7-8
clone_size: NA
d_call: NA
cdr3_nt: TGTGCCAGCAGCTTAGTCGGGGGTCGACAGCCCCAGCATTTT
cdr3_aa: CASSLVGGRQPQHF

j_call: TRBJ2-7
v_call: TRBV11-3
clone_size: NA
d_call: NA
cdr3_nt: TGTGCCAGCAGCACCCAGGGGAGCTCCTACGAGCAGTACTTC
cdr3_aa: CASSTQGSSYEQYF

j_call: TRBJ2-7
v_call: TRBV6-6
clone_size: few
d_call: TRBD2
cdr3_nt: TGTGCCAGCAGTTACTCGGAAAGCGGGGGCCTGGAGCAGTACTTC
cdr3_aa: CASSYSESGGLEQYF

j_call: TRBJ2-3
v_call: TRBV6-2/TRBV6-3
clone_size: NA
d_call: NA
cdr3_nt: TGTGCCAGCAGTTACTCGTCATTCACAGATACGCAGTATTTT
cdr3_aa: CASSYSSFTDTQYF

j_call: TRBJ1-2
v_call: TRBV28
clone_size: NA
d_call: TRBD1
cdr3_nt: TGTGCCAGCAGCCAGCTGACAGGGGGGAACTATGGCTACACCTTC
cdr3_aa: CASSQLTGGNYGYTF

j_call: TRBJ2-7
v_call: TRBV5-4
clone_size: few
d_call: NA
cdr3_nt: TGTGCCAGCAGCGAGAATTCGCGGGATCGCGAGCAGTACTTC
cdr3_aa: CASSENSRDREQYF

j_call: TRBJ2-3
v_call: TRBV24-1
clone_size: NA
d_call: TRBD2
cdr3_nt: TGTGCCACCAGTGATTCCCTAGCGGGGGGGGGCGGTACGCAGTATTTT
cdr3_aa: CATSDSLAGGGGTQYF

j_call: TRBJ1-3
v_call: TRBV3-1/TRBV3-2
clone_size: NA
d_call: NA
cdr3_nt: TGTGCCAGCAGCCAAGAGGTTCAGGTACAGGCGAGCTCTGGAAACACCATATATTTT
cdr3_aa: CASSQEVQVQASSGNTIYF

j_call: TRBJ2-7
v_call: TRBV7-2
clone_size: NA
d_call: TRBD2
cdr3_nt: TGTGCCAGCAGCTTAGGGGGGCTAGCGGGATTCGAGCAGTACTTC
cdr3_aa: CASSLGGLAGFEQYF

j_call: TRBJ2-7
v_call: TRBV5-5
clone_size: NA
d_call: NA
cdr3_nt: TGTGCCAGCAGCCCACAACAGTCCTTTTCCTACGAGCAGTACTTC
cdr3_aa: CASSPQQSFSYEQYF

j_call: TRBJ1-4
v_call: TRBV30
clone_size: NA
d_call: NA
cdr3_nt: TGTGCCTGGAGTGTGAGAGCCCCCCCGAGGAAGGTGTTTTTT
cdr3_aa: CAWSVRAPPRKVFF

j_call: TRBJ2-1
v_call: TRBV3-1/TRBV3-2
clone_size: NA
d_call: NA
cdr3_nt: TGTGCCAGCAGCCAAGTTGAGGCCGGGAATGAGCAGTTCTTC
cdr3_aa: CASSQVEAGNEQFF

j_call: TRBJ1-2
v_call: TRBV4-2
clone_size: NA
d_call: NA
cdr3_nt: TGTGCCAGCAGCCAAGGGGGCCCCAGCGGAGGGGTAAACTATGGCTACACCTTC
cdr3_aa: CASSQGGPSGGVNYGYTF

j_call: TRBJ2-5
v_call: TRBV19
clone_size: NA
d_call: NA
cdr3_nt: TGTGCCAGTAGTCCCCGCAGGCAAGAGACCCAGTACTTC
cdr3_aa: CASSPRRQETQYF

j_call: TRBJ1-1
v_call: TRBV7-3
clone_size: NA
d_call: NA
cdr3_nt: TGTGCCAGCAGCTTAAGGAGGAACACTGAAGCTTTCTTT
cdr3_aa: CASSLRRNTEAFF

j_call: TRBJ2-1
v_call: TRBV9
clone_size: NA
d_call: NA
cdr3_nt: TGTGCCAGCAGCGCGTTACAGTCCAGCGGGTTAAATGAGCAGTTCTTC
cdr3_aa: CASSALQSSGLNEQFF

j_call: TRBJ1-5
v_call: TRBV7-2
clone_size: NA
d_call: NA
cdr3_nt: TGTGCCAGCAGCTTAGTTTGGGGGGGCAATCAGCCCCAGCATTTT
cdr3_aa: CASSLVWGGNQPQHF